These T cell receptor beta chains were read from a single sample in a study of T cells in Graves' hyperthyroidism and ophthalmopathy. Using its own MiXCR run on the multiplex PCR reads, TCRdb lists one record per CDR3 protein. The table has 600,000 to 750,000 distinct CDR3 sequences, 15% to 20% seen once. Sequencing was carried out using blood. These receptors were taken from a man in his fifties with Graves' hyperthyroidism. Both conserved end residues are part of each CDR3. The D gene is left open where the match is weak. Only some rows state a clone size, as once, few, many or a class for expanded clones.

d_call | clone_size | j_call | v_call | cdr3_nt | cdr3_aa
. | . | TRBJ2-7 | TRBV14 | TGTGCCAGCAGCCAAGATAAGGGGTACTATGATTATGACGAGCAGTACTTC | CASSQDKGYYDYDEQYF
. | many | TRBJ2-7 | TRBV6-1 | TGTGCCAGCAGTTATTGGTCTCCGGCCTACGAGCAGTACTTC | CASSYWSPAYEQYF
. | . | TRBJ1-2 | TRBV28 | TGTGCCAGCAGCGAACCGGCCGGGGGTTTCTATGGCTACACCTTC | CASSEPAGGFYGYTF
TRBD1 | many | TRBJ1-4 | TRBV30 | TGTGCCTGGAACTCACAGGGGGATAAACTGTTTTTT | CAWNSQGDKLFF
. | many | TRBJ2-3 | TRBV28 | TGTGCCAGCAGTTTTCTCAGGGATAGCACAGATACGCAGTATTTT | CASSFLRDSTDTQYF
TRBD2 | . | TRBJ2-7 | TRBV6-1 | TGTGCCAGCACCACAGGGACTAGCGGGCGATTCTACGAGCAGTACTTC | CASTTGTSGRFYEQYF
. | many | TRBJ1-1 | TRBV5-1 | TGCGCCAGCAGCTGGGGGGAGAGGAACACTGAAGCTTTCTTT | CASSWGERNTEAFF
TRBD2 | many | TRBJ2-7 | TRBV28 | TGTGCCAGCAGTTCCTCTAGCGGGAGGGTTTCCTACGAGCAGTACTTC | CASSSSSGRVSYEQYF
. | . | TRBJ2-5 | TRBV10-3 | TGTGCCGCCAAATCCGAGTACCAAGAGACCCAGTACTTC | CAAKSEYQETQYF
. | many | TRBJ2-6 | TRBV6-2/TRBV6-3 | TGTGCCAGCACGCCGGCCTTCTGGGCCAACGTCCTGACTTTC | CASTPAFWANVLTF
. | few | TRBJ2-5 | TRBV18 | TGTGCCAGCTCACCACTCGTTGAGGAGACCCAGTACTTC | CASSPLVEETQYF
. | many | TRBJ2-5 | TRBV15 | TGTGCCACCAGCAGAGACGCGGTAGCGAGACAAGAGACCCAGTACTTC | CATSRDAVARQETQYF
TRBD2 | many | TRBJ2-2 | TRBV7-2 | TGTGCCAGCAGCGGACAACTAGCGGGGGTCACCGGGGAGCTGTTTTTT | CASSGQLAGVTGELFF
TRBD1 | many | TRBJ1-2 | TRBV11-2 | TGTGCCAGCAGCTTAGCCGGGACAGGGCCCACCCACATGAGCTACACCTTC | CASSLAGTGPTHMSYTF